This T cell receptor (beta chain) was retrieved from a study of cytomegalovirus exposure and HLA in healthy donors. Points from the study as a whole: Researchers had no immune exposure information except CMV serostatus available. Later, an analysis showed that TCR beta chains associated with HLA were more clonally expanded than others that were equally common. What a later analysis showed was that several of the most significant clusters appeared linked to common viral pathogens.

This CDR3 region has 14 residues. V lost 4 bases and J lost 2; bases outside the gene matches: 3. CDR1 and CDR2 from the germline V gene are KGHSY and FQNENV. As for this clone: What it binds is unknown.

The PCR used 60 Vbeta and 13 Jbeta primers. Clones were sequenced by immunoSEQ multiplex PCR, and TCRdb holds only the in-frame ones, with some missing. The table shows approximately 87,000 clones, with approximately 85% occurring only once. This receptor was obtained from a woman aged 18-35 years in good health and CMV-seropositive. The chain has TRBV16 and TRBJ2-3, with 7 bases matching TRBD1. The sequencing sample was made of PBMCs. In nucleotides, the CDR3 is TGTGCCAGCAGCCGGACAGGCCCCACAGATACGCAGTATTTT. This encodes CASSRTGPTDTQYF. Drawing the rest from reference TRBV16 and TRBJ2-3, the complete variable domain is GEEVAQTPKHLVRGEGQKAKLYCAPIKGHSYVFWYQQVLKNEFKFLISFQNENVFDETGMPKERFSAKCLPNSPCSLEIQATKLEDSAVYFCASSRTGPTDTQYFGPGTRLTVL.